The 27 T cell receptor beta chains below all came from one sample that was sequenced in a study of CD8+CD57+ T cells in acquired aplastic anemia. TCR beta VDJ and CDR3 profiles were obtained from a genomic DNA template. One entry per CDR3 protein results from TCRdb running MiXCR on the reads. The table includes 250,000 or so distinct CDR3 sequences, approximately 45% detected once. The patients chosen for sequencing had shown expansion of CD8+CD57+ cells (detected by flow cytometry). The source material was sorted CD4+, CD8+, or CD8+CD57+ T cells (not recorded which) from PBMCs. The receptors shown here come from a human donor with aplastic anemia.

This clonotype was counted a few times. The DNA is left out, because the CDR3 cannot be placed on it with certainty; the CDR3 is given as TCRdb lists it. This CDR3 reads CASSFYICSAVPGYF. This chain joins TRBV7-3 and TRBJ2-7; no check of the table's D call, TRBD2, against the DNA was made. The CDR3 has 15 residues if both end residues are counted. Looked up from germline, CDR1 is SGHTA and CDR2 is FQGTGA.

This clonotype was observed a few times. The gene calls are TRBV9 and TRBJ1-4; 9 bases line up with TRBD1. Germline V gene sequence: CDR1 SGDLS, CDR2 YYNGEE. CDR3 length: 14 amino acids. V was clipped by 5 bases and J by 8 bases; unmatched bases: 7. The CDR3 loop reads CASSSGTGNEKLFF. DNA for the CDR3: TGTGCCAGCAGTTCCGGGACAGGGAACGAAAAACTGTTTTTT.

This clonotype was counted at least ten times. The V and J genes are TRBV4-3 and TRBJ1-2; D not resolved. Per the germline V gene, CDR1 is LGHNA and CDR2 is YSLEER. V lost 1 base, J lost 8 bases, and 23 bases lay in between. The CDR3 loop spans 17 amino acids. CDR3 DNA sequence: TGCGCCAGCAGCCAAGTTCGCACTAGGACCTTAGTGTACGGCTACACCTTC. Protein product: CASSQVRTRTLVYGYTF.

The chain couples TRBV24-1 to TRBJ2-1, with 11 bases lining up with TRBD2. Per germline, CDR1 KGHDR and CDR2 SFDVKD. V shed 9 bases, J shed 0 bases, and the junction held 6 bases outside the gene matches. CDR3 length: 16 amino acids. CDR3 nucleotides: TGTGCCACCGGGACTAGCGGATTGGGCTCCTACAATGAGCAGTTCTTC. It is translated as CATGTSGLGSYNEQFF.

On this clonotype itself: A much bigger clone sits one base away, suggesting this may be a read error. Lacking the conserved final phenylalanine or tryptophan, this CDR3 likely reflects a read error. The chain recombines TRBV20-1 with TRBJ2-7, with D possibly TRBD2 on 5 matching bases. CDR1 DFQATT and CDR2 SNEGSKA come from the germline V gene (reference sequence). The CDR3 runs to 14 residues. V gave up 0 bases and J gave up 0 bases, with 9 bases separating them. This CDR3 reads CSARDEGASYEQYL. The DNA of the CDR3 is TGCAGTGCTAGAGACGAGGGAGCCTCCTACGAGCAGTACCTC.

This chain joins TRBV27 and TRBJ2-3; D is unresolved. This CDR3 has 12 amino acids. Per the germline V gene, CDR1 is MNHEY and CDR2 is SMNVEV (reference sequence). Deletions cut 4 bases from V and 1 base from J, with 3 bases between. CDR3 loop: CASSWGTDTQYF. In nucleotides, the CDR3 is TGTGCCAGCAGTTGGGGCACAGATACGCAGTATTTT.

The V call is TRBV24-1, the J call TRBJ2-6; D possibly corresponds to TRBD1 (6 bases). V dropped 2 bases and J dropped 1 base, with 11 bases sitting between them. This CDR3 has 17 residues. Germline lookup yields CDR1 KGHDR and CDR2 SFDVKD. The DNA for the CDR3 is TGTGCCACCAGTGATTCAAGGGGGAGTTCTGGGGCCAACGTCCTGACTTTC. Its translation: CATSDSRGSSGANVLTF.

A remark on this clonotype: This CDR3 fails to terminate in the conserved phenylalanine or tryptophan, so it likely reflects a read error. The chain recombines TRBV7-3 with TRBJ2-5; a possible D gene is TRBD1 (5 bases). The CDR3 contains 13 residues. Germline lookup yields CDR1 SGHTA and CDR2 FQGTGA. V was shortened by 6 bases and J by 5 bases, with 13 bases between the two germline ends. This chain's CDR3 is CASRSDRQETQYL. The CDR3 DNA reads TGTGCCAGCAGATCCGACCGACAGGAGACCCAGTACCTC.

The rearrangement uses TRBV24-1 and TRBJ2-3; D remains unclear. V was clipped by 3 bases and J by 2 bases, with 14 bases between them. Per the germline V gene, CDR1 is KGHDR and CDR2 is SFDVKD. The CDR3 is made up of 16 amino acids. Here the CDR3 reads CATSDKSVDATDTQYF. The CDR3 bases are TGTGCCACCAGTGATAAGTCGGTGGATGCCACAGATACGCAGTATTTT.

V usage is TRBV7-3 and J usage is TRBJ2-5; 8 nucleotides align to TRBD1. V lost 2 bases, J lost 6 bases, and 8 bases stayed unmatched. Germline values: CDR1 SGHTA, CDR2 FQGTGA. CDR3 length: 15 residues. As DNA, the CDR3 is TGTGCCAGCAGCTTAGATGGACAGGGAGTCAAGACCCAGTACTTC. This sequence encodes CASSLDGQGVKTQYF.

This clonotype was detected many times. The chain uses TRBV15 and TRBJ2-3, with D hard to call. Germline V gives CDR1 LNHNV, CDR2 YYDKDF (reference sequence). V lost 1 base to trimming and J lost 0 bases, with 11 bases between them. The CDR3 runs 16 residues. In DNA form, the CDR3 reads TGTGCCACCAGCAGAGTAAACGATTTTAGCACAGATACGCAGTATTTT. It yields the protein CATSRVNDFSTDTQYF.

J is TRBJ2-3 and V is TRBV6-6, with 7 bases lining up with TRBD2. From germline, CDR1 is MNHNY and CDR2 SVGAGI (reference sequence). Trimming cost V 8 bases and J 4 bases; bases outside gene matches: 6. The CDR3 totals 13 residues. The CDR3 loop reads CASVPSGADTQYF. CDR3 coding DNA: TGTGCCAGCGTGCCTAGCGGAGCAGATACGCAGTATTTT.

This clonotype was detected only once. The chain carries TRBV20-1 and TRBJ1-2; D is perhaps TRBD1 (5 bases). V lost 1 base and J 4 bases, leaving 10 bases between the germline ends. The CDR3 length is 13 residues. Germline CDR1 DFQATT, CDR2 SNEGSKA (reference sequence). The CDR3 here is CSARVQEAYGYTF. The CDR3 DNA reads as TGCAGTGCTAGAGTACAGGAGGCCTATGGCTACACCTTC.

The V call is TRBV15, the J call TRBJ1-5, with 8 bases that match TRBD1. Trimming removed 2 bases from V and 0 bases from J; junction bases left unmatched: 3. From germline, CDR1 is LNHNV and CDR2 YYDKDF (reference sequence). The CDR3 extends over 16 amino acids. DNA of the CDR3: TGTGCCACCAGCAGACAGGGGGCGGATAGCAATCAGCCCCAGCATTTT. This codes for CATSRQGADSNQPQHF.

Notes on this clonotype: The junction shows a germline mismatch at one end, possibly a read error. This chain links TRBV5-1 with TRBJ1-4; D may be TRBD1 (5 bases). The germline gives CDR1 SGHRS, CDR2 YFSETQ. The length of the CDR3 is 13 residues. CDR3 in amino acids: CASSFGTMEKLFF. The CDR3 DNA reads as TGTGCCAGCAGCTTCGGGACGATGGAAAAACTGTTTTTT.

The rearrangement joins TRBV29-1 to TRBJ1-2; D possibly corresponds to TRBD1 (5 bases). V was pared by 4 bases and J by 1 base, with 7 bases between. Germline CDR1 SQVTM, CDR2 ANQGSEA. This CDR3 spans 12 amino acids. The CDR3 is CSVAGFNYGYTF. Here the CDR3 DNA reads TGCAGCGTTGCAGGGTTTAACTATGGCTACACCTTC.

This clonotype was detected many times. V usage is TRBV6-5 and J usage is TRBJ2-2, with D perhaps matching TRBD1 (6 bases). The CDR3 has 14 amino acids. Trimming took 10 bases from V and 3 from J, leaving 15 bases between them. Germline CDR1 reads MNHEY; CDR2 reads SVGAGI. The CDR3 nucleotides are TGTGCCACCCTCGACAGGCGAGACACCGGGGAGCTGTTTTTT. Encoded protein: CATLDRRDTGELFF.

Worth noting for this clonotype: The conserved final phenylalanine or tryptophan is absent from the CDR3, which likely points to a read error. V is TRBV7-2 and J is TRBJ2-5; 8 positions match TRBD2. With V trimmed by 2 bases and J by 4 bases, 15 bases remained unmatched. From germline, CDR1 is SGHTA and CDR2 FQGNSA. This CDR3 spans 18 amino acids. The CDR3, as DNA: TGTGCCAGCAGCTTAAGAGGGACTAGTGTAATAGGGGGAGAGACCCAGTACTCC. Its protein is CASSLRGTSVIGGETQYS.

This clonotype was seen many times. The V gene is TRBV12-3 or TRBV12-4, the J gene TRBJ1-1; TRBD1 might be the D (5 bases). This CDR3 region has 15 residues. V dropped 6 bases and J dropped 3 bases, with 17 bases sitting between them. CDR3 bases: TGTGCCAGCAGGGGCCCGGGGGGTTGGGACACTGAAGCTTTCTTT. This gives the protein CASRGPGGWDTEAFF.

This clonotype was picked up many times. The chain uses TRBV7-3 and TRBJ2-1, with a weak D call TRBD2 (5 bases). The ends were cut back, 1 base at V and 0 bases at J, with 10 bases in the middle. Looked up from germline, CDR1 is SGHTA and CDR2 is FQGTGA. The CDR3 extends over 16 amino acids. This chain's CDR3 is CASSLSVGSSYNEQFF. Here the CDR3 DNA reads TGTGCCAGCAGCTTAAGTGTGGGGAGCTCCTACAATGAGCAGTTCTTC.

This clonotype turned up a few times. The chain employs TRBV20-1 and TRBJ1-5, with 10 positions matching TRBD1. Germline V gives CDR1 DFQATT, CDR2 SNEGSKA (reference sequence). The CDR3 length is 14 residues. V lost 2 bases to trimming and J lost 6 bases; unmatched junction nucleotides: 4. DNA of the CDR3: TGCAGTGCTAGACGGGACAGGGGTACTCAGCCCCAGCATTTT. Protein: CSARRDRGTQPQHF.

The V call is TRBV30, the J call TRBJ2-2, with TRBD2 identical over 10 bases. V was clipped by 2 bases and J by 6 bases; unmatched bases: 9. Germline CDR1 and CDR2: GTSNPN and SVGIG (reference sequence). The CDR3 runs to 16 residues. This CDR3 reads CAWSTASGRYAGELFF. In DNA, the CDR3 is TGTGCCTGGAGTACGGCTAGCGGGAGATATGCCGGGGAGCTGTTTTTT.

The chain carries TRBV27 and TRBJ1-1; the D gene is possibly TRBD1 (6 bases). The germline CDR1 and CDR2 sequences are MNHEY and SMNVEV (reference sequence). The CDR3 consists of 14 residues. With 1 base removed from V and 8 bases from J, the gap between germline ends came to 14 bases. The CDR3 sequence: CASSLLGQKREAFF. Here the CDR3 DNA reads TGTGCCAGCAGTTTATTAGGACAGAAACGAGAAGCTTTCTTT.

The sample holds many counts of this clonotype. The J gene is TRBJ1-3, the V gene TRBV20-1; D call uncertain. CDR1 is DFQATT, CDR2 SNEGSKA, per germline (reference sequence). Trimming took off 4 bases at V and 0 bases at J, with 16 bases between the two ends. CDR3 length equals 16 residues. The CDR3 loop is CSAIPQVLSSGNTIYF. Written as DNA, the CDR3 is TGCAGTGCTATCCCTCAGGTTCTTTCCTCTGGAAACACCATATATTTT.

This clonotype has just a few counts. CDR3 in DNA: TGTGCCAGCAGTTTCAGGGACACCTACGAGCAGTACTTC. Translation: CASSFRDTYEQYF. The chain has TRBV28 and TRBJ2-7, with D possibly TRBD1 on 6 matching bases. The CDR3 totals 13 residues. Germline CDR1 and CDR2: MDHEN and SYDVKM. The germline V and J ends were trimmed by 3 bases and 2 bases, with 8 bases remaining between them.

The chain has TRBV7-3 and TRBJ1-1; no reliable D call. This CDR3 has 12 residues. The germline gives CDR1 SGHTA, CDR2 FQGTGA. The V and J ends lost 8 bases and 5 bases respectively, with 12 bases between them. The CDR3 nucleotides are TGTGCCAGCGGGGAGGGAGGTACTGAAGCTTTCTTT. Its translation is CASGEGGTEAFF.

This clonotype was detected many times. J is TRBJ2-7 and V is TRBV3-1; D not resolved. This CDR3 has 15 residues. Trimming left V 4 bases short and J 3 bases short, with 16 bases between. Germline V gene data show CDR1 as LGHDT and CDR2 as YNNKEL (reference sequence). DNA of the CDR3: TGTGCCAGCAGCCTGAACCGGGTCCGCGGCTACGAGCAGTACTTC. The encoded protein is CASSLNRVRGYEQYF.